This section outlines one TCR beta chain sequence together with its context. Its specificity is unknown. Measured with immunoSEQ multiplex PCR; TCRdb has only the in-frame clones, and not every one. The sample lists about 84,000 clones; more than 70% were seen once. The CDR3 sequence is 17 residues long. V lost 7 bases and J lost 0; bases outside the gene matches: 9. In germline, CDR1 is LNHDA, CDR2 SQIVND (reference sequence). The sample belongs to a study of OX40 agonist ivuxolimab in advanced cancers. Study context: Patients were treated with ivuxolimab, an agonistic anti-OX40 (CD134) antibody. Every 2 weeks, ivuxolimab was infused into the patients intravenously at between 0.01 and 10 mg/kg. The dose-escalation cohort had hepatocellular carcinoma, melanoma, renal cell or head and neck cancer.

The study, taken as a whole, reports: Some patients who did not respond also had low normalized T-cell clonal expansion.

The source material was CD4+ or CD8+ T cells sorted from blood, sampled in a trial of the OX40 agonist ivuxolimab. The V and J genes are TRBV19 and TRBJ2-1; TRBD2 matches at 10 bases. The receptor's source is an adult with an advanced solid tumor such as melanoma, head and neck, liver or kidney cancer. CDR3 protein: CASKQTSGRSSYNEQFF. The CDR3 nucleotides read TGTGCCAGTAAGCAGACTAGCGGGCGAAGCTCCTACAATGAGCAGTTCTTC.